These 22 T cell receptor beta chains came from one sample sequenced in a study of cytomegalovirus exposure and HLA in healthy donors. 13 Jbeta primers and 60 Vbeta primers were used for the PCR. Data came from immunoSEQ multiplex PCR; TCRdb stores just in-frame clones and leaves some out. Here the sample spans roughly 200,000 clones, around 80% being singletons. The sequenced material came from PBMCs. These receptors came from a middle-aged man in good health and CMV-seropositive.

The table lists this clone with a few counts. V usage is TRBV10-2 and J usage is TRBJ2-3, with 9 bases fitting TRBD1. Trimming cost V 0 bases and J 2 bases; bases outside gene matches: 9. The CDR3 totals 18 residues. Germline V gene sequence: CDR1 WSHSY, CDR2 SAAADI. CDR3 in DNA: TGCGCCAGCAGTGAGTCGGGACAGGGCCTACTAAACACAGATACGCAGTATTTT. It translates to CASSESGQGLLNTDTQYF.

CDR3 region: CASSPVSNQPQHF. CDR3 nucleotides: TGTGCCAGCAGTCCCGTTAGCAATCAGCCCCAGCATTTT. The chain has TRBV27 and TRBJ1-5; D remains ambiguous. The CDR3 is 13 residues long. Per the germline V gene, CDR1 is MNHEY and CDR2 is SMNVEV (reference sequence). V was shortened by 5 bases and J by 0 bases, with 5 bases between the two germline ends.

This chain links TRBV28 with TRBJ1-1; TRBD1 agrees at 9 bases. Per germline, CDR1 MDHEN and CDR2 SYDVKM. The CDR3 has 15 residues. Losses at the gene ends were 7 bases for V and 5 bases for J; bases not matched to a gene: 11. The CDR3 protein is CASTLRQGVSTEAFF. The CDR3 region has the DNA TGTGCCAGCACCCTAAGACAGGGGGTGTCGACTGAAGCTTTCTTT.

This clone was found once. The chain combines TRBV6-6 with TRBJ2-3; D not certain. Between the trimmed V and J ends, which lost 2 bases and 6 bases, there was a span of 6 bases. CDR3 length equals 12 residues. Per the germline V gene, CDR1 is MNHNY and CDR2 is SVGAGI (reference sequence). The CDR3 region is CASSYPRDTQYF. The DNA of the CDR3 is TGTGCCAGCAGTTACCCGCGCGATACGCAGTATTTT.

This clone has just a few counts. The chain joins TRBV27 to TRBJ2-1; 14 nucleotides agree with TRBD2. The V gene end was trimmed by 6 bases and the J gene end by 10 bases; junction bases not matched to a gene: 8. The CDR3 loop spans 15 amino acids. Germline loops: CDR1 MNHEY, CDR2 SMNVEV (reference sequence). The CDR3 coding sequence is TGTGCCAGCAGGGAGACTAGCGGGAGGGCCGGGGAGCAGTTCTTC. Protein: CASRETSGRAGEQFF.

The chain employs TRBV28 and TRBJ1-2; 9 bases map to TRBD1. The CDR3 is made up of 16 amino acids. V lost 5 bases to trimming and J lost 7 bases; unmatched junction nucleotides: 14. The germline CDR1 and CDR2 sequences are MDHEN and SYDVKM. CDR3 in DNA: TGTGCCAGCAGTAAATCCGGGACAGGGTTTTTTTTTGGCTACACCTTC. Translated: CASSKSGTGFFFGYTF.

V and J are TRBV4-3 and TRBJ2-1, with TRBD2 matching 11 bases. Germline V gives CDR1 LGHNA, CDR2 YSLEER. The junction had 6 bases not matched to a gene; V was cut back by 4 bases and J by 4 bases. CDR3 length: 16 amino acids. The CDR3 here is CASSRVTSGGYNEQFF. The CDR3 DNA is TGCGCCAGCAGCCGGGTCACTAGCGGGGGATACAATGAGCAGTTCTTC.

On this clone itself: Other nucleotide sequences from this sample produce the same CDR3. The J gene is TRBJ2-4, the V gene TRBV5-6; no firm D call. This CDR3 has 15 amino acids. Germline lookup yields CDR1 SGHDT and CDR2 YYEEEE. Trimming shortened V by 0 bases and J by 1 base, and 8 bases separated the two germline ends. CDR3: CASSLAVRAKNIQYF. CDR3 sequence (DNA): TGTGCCAGCAGCTTGGCCGTTCGGGCCAAAAACATTCAGTACTTC.

The CDR3 DNA is TGTGCCATCAGTGAGACGGGTACCTACGAGCAGTACTTC. Protein sequence: CAISETGTYEQYF. The rearrangement uses TRBV10-3 and TRBJ2-7, with D unclear. Between the trimmed V and J ends, which lost 2 bases and 2 bases, there was a span of 7 bases. This CDR3 has 13 amino acids. Germline CDR1 reads ENHRY; CDR2 reads SYGVKD.

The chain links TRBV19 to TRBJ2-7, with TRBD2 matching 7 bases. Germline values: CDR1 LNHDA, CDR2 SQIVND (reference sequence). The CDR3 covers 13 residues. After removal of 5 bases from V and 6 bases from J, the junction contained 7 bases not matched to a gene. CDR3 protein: CASSFAGVSEQYF. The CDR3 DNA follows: TGTGCCAGTAGTTTTGCGGGAGTGAGCGAGCAGTACTTC.

The CDR3 reads CASSDFGTDSYEQYF. For the CDR3, the DNA is TGTGCCAGCAGTGATTTCGGGACAGACTCCTACGAGCAGTACTTC. The genes are TRBV25-1 and TRBJ2-7; 7 nucleotides match TRBD1. Germline loops: CDR1 MGHDK, CDR2 SYGVNS. J was trimmed by 0 bases and V by 3 bases; bases with no gene match: 5. The CDR3 consists of 15 residues.

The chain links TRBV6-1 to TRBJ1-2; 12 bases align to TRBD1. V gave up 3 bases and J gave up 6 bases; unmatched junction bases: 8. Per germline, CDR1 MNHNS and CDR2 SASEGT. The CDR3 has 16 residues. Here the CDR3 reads CASSDAGTGGAHGYTF. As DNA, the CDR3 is TGTGCCAGCAGTGACGCCGGGACAGGGGGCGCACATGGCTACACCTTC.

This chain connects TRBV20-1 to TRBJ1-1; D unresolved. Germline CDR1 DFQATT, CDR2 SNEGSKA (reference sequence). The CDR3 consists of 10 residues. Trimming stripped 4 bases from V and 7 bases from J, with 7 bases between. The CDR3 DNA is TGCAGTGCTACAACGGGTGAAGCTTTCTTT. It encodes CSATTGEAFF.

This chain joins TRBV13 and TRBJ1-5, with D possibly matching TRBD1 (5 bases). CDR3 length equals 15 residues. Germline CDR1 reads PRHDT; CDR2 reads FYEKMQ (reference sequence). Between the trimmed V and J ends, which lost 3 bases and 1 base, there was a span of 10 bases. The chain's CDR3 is CASSLRRGSNQPQHF. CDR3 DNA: TGTGCCAGCAGCTTGAGAAGGGGAAGCAATCAGCCCCAGCATTTT.

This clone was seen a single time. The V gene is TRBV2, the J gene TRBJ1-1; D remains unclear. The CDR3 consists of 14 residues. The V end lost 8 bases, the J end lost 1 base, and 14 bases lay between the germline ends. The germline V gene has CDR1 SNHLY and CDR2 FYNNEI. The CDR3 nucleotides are TGTGCCAGCCACCCCCGGTTCTCGAACACTGAAGCTTTCTTT. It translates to CASHPRFSNTEAFF. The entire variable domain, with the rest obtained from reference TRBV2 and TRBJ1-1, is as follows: EPEVTQTPSHQVTQMGQEVILRCVPISNHLYFYWYRQILGQKVEFLVSFYNNEISEKSEIFDDQFSVERPDGSNFTLKIRSTKLEDSAMYFCASHPRFSNTEAFFGQGTRLTVV.

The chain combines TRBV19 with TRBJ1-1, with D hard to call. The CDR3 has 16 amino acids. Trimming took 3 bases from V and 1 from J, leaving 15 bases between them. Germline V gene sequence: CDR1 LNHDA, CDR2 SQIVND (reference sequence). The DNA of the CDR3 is TGTGCCAGTAGTATTCTCTGGGCACAGACGAACACTGAAGCTTTCTTT. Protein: CASSILWAQTNTEAFF.

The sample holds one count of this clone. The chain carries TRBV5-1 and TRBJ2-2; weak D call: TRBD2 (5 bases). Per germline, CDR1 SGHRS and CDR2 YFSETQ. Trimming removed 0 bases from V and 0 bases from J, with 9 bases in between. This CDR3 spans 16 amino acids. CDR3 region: CASSLVPGTNTGELFF. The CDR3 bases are TGCGCCAGCAGCTTGGTTCCGGGAACGAACACCGGGGAGCTGTTTTTT.

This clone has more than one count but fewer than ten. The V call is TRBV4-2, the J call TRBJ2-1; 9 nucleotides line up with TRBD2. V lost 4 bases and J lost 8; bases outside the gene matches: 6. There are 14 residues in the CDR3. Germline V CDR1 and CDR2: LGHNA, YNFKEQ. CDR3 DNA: TGTGCCAGCAGCCGACTAGCGGCTGGGGATGAGCAGTTCTTC. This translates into CASSRLAAGDEQFF.

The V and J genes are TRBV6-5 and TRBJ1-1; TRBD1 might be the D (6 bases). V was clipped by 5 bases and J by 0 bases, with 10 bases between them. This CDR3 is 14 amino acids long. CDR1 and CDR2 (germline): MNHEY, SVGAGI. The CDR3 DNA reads TGTGCCAGCAGTCGGGACACTATGAACACTGAAGCTTTCTTT. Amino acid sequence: CASSRDTMNTEAFF.

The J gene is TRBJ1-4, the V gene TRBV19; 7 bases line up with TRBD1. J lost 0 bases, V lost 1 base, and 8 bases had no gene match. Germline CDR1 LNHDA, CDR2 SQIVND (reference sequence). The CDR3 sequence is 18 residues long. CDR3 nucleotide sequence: TGTGCCAGTAGTATAGTAGGGACAGTATTTGCAACTAATGAAAAACTGTTTTTT. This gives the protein CASSIVGTVFATNEKLFF.

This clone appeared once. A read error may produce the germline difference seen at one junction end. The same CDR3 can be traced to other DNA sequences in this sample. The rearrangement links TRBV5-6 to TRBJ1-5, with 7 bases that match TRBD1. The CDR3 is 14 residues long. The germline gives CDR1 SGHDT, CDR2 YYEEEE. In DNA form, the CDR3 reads TGTGCCAGCAGCTTGGCAGGGGGTGATCAGCCCCAACATTTT. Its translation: CASSLAGGDQPQHF.

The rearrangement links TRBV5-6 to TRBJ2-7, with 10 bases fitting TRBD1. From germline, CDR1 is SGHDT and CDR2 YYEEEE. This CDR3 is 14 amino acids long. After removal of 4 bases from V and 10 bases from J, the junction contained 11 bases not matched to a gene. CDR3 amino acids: CASSPPGQGFTQYF. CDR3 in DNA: TGTGCCAGCAGCCCTCCGGGACAGGGGTTCACCCAGTACTTC. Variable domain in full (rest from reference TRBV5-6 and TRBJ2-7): DAGVTQSPTHLIKTRGQQVTLRCSPKSGHDTVSWYQQALGQGPQFIFQYYEEEERQRGNFPDRFSGHQFPNYSSELNVNALLLGDSALYLCASSPPGQGFTQYFGPGTRLTVT.